This entry lists 3 T cell receptor beta chains sequenced from one sample in a study of blood T cell repertoires in COVID-19 (dated by TCRdb to about 2020). Libraries were constructed by the immunoSEQ multiplex PCR assay. As stored in TCRdb, this immuneACCESS dataset retains in-frame rearrangements with V and J assigned. A fraction of the clones does not appear; measured against another copy, unresolved V genes explain less than half of the discrepancy, and the remainder lacks a known reason. The sample has approximately 200,000 clones on record, 80% to 90% of them singletons. About 4% of the sample is taken by the ten largest. What was sequenced was PBMCs or T cells enriched from blood (not recorded which). The receptors were gathered from a young woman who had been exposed to COVID-19.

The chain links TRBV7-8 to TRBJ2-7; D possibly corresponds to TRBD2 (7 bases). CDR1 and CDR2 from the germline V gene are SGHVS and FQNEAQ. V lost 5 bases, J lost 1 base, and 21 bases lay in between. The CDR3 is made up of 17 amino acids. CDR3 sequence (DNA): TGTGCCAGCAGCCGTACTAACCGGGGGGCAAAATCCTACGAGCAGTACTTC. The encoded protein is CASSRTNRGAKSYEQYF.

The chain couples TRBV30 to TRBJ2-7; 10 bases fit TRBD2. Germline CDR1 reads GTSNPN; CDR2 reads SVGIG (reference sequence). Germline trimming cut 7 bases from V and 5 bases from J; bases unmatched to any gene: 8. This CDR3 has 13 residues. The CDR3 loop is CASGGTSVHEQYF. CDR3 in DNA: TGTGCCTCGGGGGGGACTAGCGTCCACGAGCAGTACTTC.

This sequence joins TRBV5-1 and TRBJ2-1; 13 bases are shared with TRBD2. Germline V gives CDR1 SGHRS, CDR2 YFSETQ. CDR3 size: 18 residues. Trimming removed 0 bases from V and 4 bases from J; junction bases left unmatched: 7. CDR3 sequence reads: CASSLAGTSGILYNEQFF. The CDR3 region has the DNA TGCGCCAGCAGCTTGGCTGGGACTAGCGGGATTTTATACAATGAGCAGTTCTTC. The full variable domain, in which reference TRBV5-1 and TRBJ2-1 provide the parts outside the CDR3, is KAGVTQTPRYLIKTRGQQVTLSCSPISGHRSVSWYQQTPGQGLQFLFEYFSETQRNKGNFPGRFSGRQFSNSRSEMNVSTLELGDSALYLCASSLAGTSGILYNEQFFGPGTRLTVL.